This is a list of T cell receptor beta chains from one sample in a study of T cell responses to AZD1222 COVID-19 vaccine. Profiling relied on immunoSEQ multiplex PCR, and the TCRdb table lists in-frame clones only, not all of them. The repertoire holds approximately 150,000 clones, with roughly nine tenths as singletons. The sequences come from peripheral blood, collected on day 0 of AZD1222 vaccination. The receptors come from an adult in good health. The CDR3 runs from the conserved cysteine through the conserved F or W. D genes are given only for firm matches. Size values are once, few and many counts, or a class for expanded clones, and some rows have none.

d_call clone_size j_call v_call cdr3_aa cdr3_nt
. . TRBJ2-3 TRBV6-2/TRBV6-3 CASSWTADTQYF TGTGCCAGCAGTTGGACAGCAGATACGCAGTATTTT
. . TRBJ2-1 TRBV7-9 CASSLGGADNYNEQFF TGTGCCAGCAGCTTAGGTGGTGCCGACAACTACAATGAGCAGTTCTTC
. few TRBJ1-1 TRBV30 CAWGGYTEAFF TGTGCCTGGGGGGGGTACACTGAAGCTTTCTTT
TRBD1 once TRBJ1-4 TRBV6-5 CASSYSRTGHEKLFF TGTGCCAGCAGTTACAGTCGGACAGGGCATGAAAAACTGTTTTTT
. . TRBJ1-5 TRBV9 CASSVSPPQGWNQPQHF TGTGCCAGCAGCGTTTCCCCCCCCCAGGGCTGGAATCAGCCCCAGCATTTT
TRBD2 . TRBJ2-1 TRBV9 CASSVAASGGAIFYEQFF TGTGCCAGCAGCGTAGCTGCTAGCGGGGGGGCCATTTTCTATGAGCAGTTCTTC
. few TRBJ1-1 TRBV12-5 CASGQLIGGRNTEAFF TGTGCTAGTGGTCAACTCATAGGGGGGCGTAACACTGAAGCTTTCTTT
TRBD1 . TRBJ2-3 TRBV19 CASSTHRTGLPDTQYF TGTGCCAGTAGTACACACCGGACAGGGTTACCAGATACGCAGTATTTT
. . TRBJ1-2 TRBV7-9 CASSLPGTGYGYTF TGTGCCAGCAGCTTACCAGGGACGGGCTATGGCTACACCTTC
. . TRBJ2-7 TRBV5-4 CASSFRSYEQYF TGTGCCAGCAGCTTCCGAAGCTACGAGCAGTACTTC
TRBD1 . TRBJ1-5 TRBV19 CASSPGQGPLPQHF TGTGCCAGTAGTCCCGGACAGGGGCCTCTGCCCCAGCATTTT
. . TRBJ1-1 TRBV3-1/TRBV3-2 CASSQDLLGQPNTEAFF TGTGCCAGCAGCCAAGACCTCCTGGGGCAGCCGAACACTGAAGCTTTCTTT
. . TRBJ1-1 TRBV28 CASSLSRMNTEAFF TGTGCCAGCAGTTTGAGCAGGATGAACACTGAAGCTTTCTTT
. . TRBJ2-2 TRBV5-1 CASSPGPSGELFF TGCGCCAGCAGCCCGGGGCCTTCCGGGGAGCTGTTTTTT
. few TRBJ1-6 TRBV3-1/TRBV3-2 CASSRLNSPLHF TGTGCCAGCAGCCGCTTGAATTCACCCCTCCACTTT
. . TRBJ1-5 TRBV18 CASSPKVEQPQHF TGTGCCAGCTCACCAAAGGTTGAACAGCCCCAGCATTTT
. . TRBJ1-5 TRBV2 CASSRSSGDQPQHF TGTGCCAGCAGTCGGTCCTCAGGGGATCAGCCCCAGCATTTT
. . TRBJ2-3 TRBV6-5 CASSYKDSTQYF TGTGCCAGCAGTTACAAGGACTCAACGCAGTATTTT
TRBD1 . TRBJ1-1 TRBV29-1 CSVIIQGAREAFF TGCAGCGTTATAATTCAGGGGGCGCGGGAAGCTTTCTTT
. . TRBJ2-1 TRBV6-2/TRBV6-3 CASSRLVASYNEQFF TGTGCCAGCAGTCGACTAGTGGCGTCCTACAATGAGCAGTTCTTC
. . TRBJ2-1 TRBV7-2 CASQRNNEQFF TGTGCCAGCCAACGTAACAATGAGCAGTTCTTC
. few TRBJ1-1 TRBV7-9 CASSPPGGSTEAFF TGTGCCAGCAGCCCTCCGGGAGGGAGCACTGAAGCTTTCTTT
TRBD1 . TRBJ2-7 TRBV4-3 CASSPGQGATYEQYF TGCGCCAGCAGCCCCGGGCAGGGGGCAACCTACGAGCAGTACTTC
. . TRBJ2-3 TRBV5-1 CASRPDADTQYF TGCGCCAGCAGACCGGATGCAGATACGCAGTATTTT
. . TRBJ1-1 TRBV28 CASSLDVSGGAEAFF TGTGCCAGCAGTCTAGACGTTTCAGGAGGGGCTGAAGCTTTCTTT
TRBD1 few TRBJ1-1 TRBV11-3 CASSLPGQGMNTEAFF TGTGCCAGCAGCTTACCGGGACAGGGGATGAACACTGAAGCTTTCTTT
. . TRBJ2-7 TRBV29-1 CSGSAPGYEQYF TGCAGCGGTTCGGCTCCCGGCTACGAGCAGTACTTC